What follows are 26 T cell receptor beta chains derived from one specimen sequenced in a study of Graves' ophthalmopathy and Graves' hyperthyroidism (dated 2018 in TCRdb). TCRdb names Illumina HiSeq 2000 as the instrument used. For repertoire sequencing, the TCR beta CDR3 regions were amplified from RNA transcripts. A first-round RT-PCR used HTBI primers with the Qiagen OneStep RT-PCR kit, followed by a second-round multiplex PCR, size selection and purification. Using fastp trimming at Q25 and MiXCR clonotype assembly, TCRdb reanalyzed the public sequencing data and kept in-frame beta chains. Rows merge per CDR3 protein into single entries with the most common DNA and genes. The sample records a few hundred thousand distinct CDR3 sequences, roughly 21% of which are singletons. The ten top clones hold more than 2.5% of the sample. The specimen sequenced was peripheral blood. The receptors shown here come from a woman aged 18 to 35 with stable Graves' hyperthyroidism. Donor details come from another sample of the same person, matched by shared clones.

This clonotype was counted many times. The V gene is TRBV12-3 or TRBV12-4, the J gene TRBJ2-7; D not certain. This CDR3 has 12 residues. Trimming cost V 5 bases and J 7 bases, with 12 bases left between them. The CDR3 bases are TGTGCCAGCAGTCCTTCCTGGTGGGAGCAGTACTTC. The encoded protein is CASSPSWWEQYF.

This clonotype was seen more than once but under ten times. This could be a read error, since a much larger clone is one nucleotide away. This chain joins TRBV12-3 or TRBV12-4 and TRBJ2-4; D is ambiguous. This CDR3 has 12 residues. Trimming took off 3 bases at V and 14 bases at J, with 14 bases between the two ends. The CDR3: CASSLRESHKYF. For the CDR3, the DNA is TGTGCCAGCAGTTTGCGCGAGTCACATAAGTACTTC.

This clonotype was seen at least ten times. The chain combines TRBV10-3 with TRBJ2-5; possibly TRBD2 for D (5 bases). The CDR3 is 14 amino acids. Trimming stripped 0 bases from V and 1 base from J, with 6 bases between. In germline, CDR1 is ENHRY, CDR2 SYGVKD. The CDR3 region is CAISESRGQETQYF. CDR3 DNA: TGTGCCATCAGTGAGTCCCGGGGCCAAGAGACCCAGTACTTC.

This clonotype occurred once. The V call is TRBV28, the J call TRBJ2-7; a weak D match, TRBD1 (5 bases). This CDR3 contains 16 residues. V lost 3 bases to trimming and J lost 2 bases, with 17 bases between them. Germline V gene data show CDR1 as MDHEN and CDR2 as SYDVKM. CDR3 in DNA: TGTGCCAGCAGTTTTCGTTTTTCACGGACAACCTACGAGCAGTACTTC. This gives the protein CASSFRFSRTTYEQYF. Supplemented by reference TRBV28 and TRBJ2-7, the full variable domain reads DVKVTQSSRYLVKRTGEKVFLECVQDMDHENMFWYRQDPGLGLRLIYFSYDVKMKEKGDIPEGYSVSREKKERFSLILESASTNQTSMYLCASSFRFSRTTYEQYFGPGTRLTVT.

V is TRBV30 and J is TRBJ1-5, with 8 bases that match TRBD1. J gave up 6 bases and V 5 bases, and 9 bases lay outside the gene matches. The CDR3 covers 14 residues. The germline V gene has CDR1 GTSNPN and CDR2 SVGIG (reference sequence). The DNA for the CDR3 is TGTGCCTGGGGACAGGGACTTTATGGTCAGCCCCAGCATTTT. Translating gives CAWGQGLYGQPQHF.

The J gene is TRBJ2-4, the V gene TRBV2; 10 bases align to TRBD2. Germline CDR1 reads SNHLY; CDR2 reads FYNNEI. V shed 6 bases, J shed 6 bases, and the junction held 5 bases outside the gene matches. CDR3 length: 14 residues. CDR3 in amino acids: CASSSGTSANIQYF. The CDR3 DNA reads TGTGCCAGCAGCTCCGGGACTAGCGCAAACATTCAGTACTTC.

This clonotype was detected many times. The J gene is TRBJ2-2, the V gene TRBV6-2 or TRBV6-3, with D possibly called TRBD1 or TRBD2 (5 bases each). The CDR3 length is 14 residues. Germline V gives CDR1 MNHEY, CDR2 SVGEGT. Trimming shortened V by 8 bases and J by 4 bases, and 14 bases separated the two germline ends. The CDR3 sequence is CASLWDAGTGELFF. The CDR3 nucleotides are TGTGCCAGCCTATGGGACGCCGGCACCGGGGAGCTGTTTTTT.

This clonotype was counted ten times or more. The chain has TRBV7-9 and TRBJ2-7; weak D call: TRBD1 (5 bases). The germline gives CDR1 SEHNR, CDR2 FQNEAQ (reference sequence). The V and J ends lost 1 base and 3 bases respectively, with 13 bases between them. This CDR3 is 15 amino acids long. The CDR3 sequence: CASSLEGDRRYEQYF. CDR3 sequence (DNA): TGTGCCAGCAGCTTAGAAGGGGATCGGCGCTACGAGCAGTACTTC.

This clonotype was counted many times. The DNA for the CDR3 is TGCGCCAGCAGCCCGACAGGGGTAAGTCAGCCCCAGCATTTT. Its translation is CASSPTGVSQPQHF. The rearrangement links TRBV5-1 to TRBJ1-5; 8 nucleotides line up with TRBD1. The CDR3 sequence is 14 residues long. The germline gives CDR1 SGHRS, CDR2 YFSETQ. V gave up 4 bases and J gave up 6 bases; unmatched junction bases: 6. Full variable domain (outside the CDR3, taken from reference TRBV5-1 and TRBJ1-5): KAGVTQTPRYLIKTRGQQVTLSCSPISGHRSVSWYQQTPGQGLQFLFEYFSETQRNKGNFPGRFSGRQFSNSRSEMNVSTLELGDSALYLCASSPTGVSQPQHFGDGTRLSIL.

This clonotype occurred many times. The junction departs from the called germline gene at one end, perhaps through a read error. This rearrangement joins TRBV11-1 to TRBJ2-4, with D possibly matching TRBD2 (6 bases). The CDR3 contains 13 residues. Germline loops: CDR1 SGHAT, CDR2 FQDESV (reference sequence). The CDR3 sequence: CASSLGGGNIKYF. The DNA for the CDR3 is TGTGCCAGCAGCCTGGGGGGTGGAAACATTAAGTACTTC.

This clonotype was observed at least ten times. V is TRBV30 and J is TRBJ2-7, with 7 bases that match TRBD1. The CDR3 runs to 11 residues. Germline lookup yields CDR1 GTSNPN and CDR2 SVGIG (reference sequence). Losses at the gene ends were 3 bases for V and 11 bases for J; bases not matched to a gene: 7. CDR3 DNA sequence: TGTGCCTGGAGGCTGACAGGGAATGAGTACTTC. Its translation: CAWRLTGNEYF. Together with reference TRBV30 and TRBJ2-7, the CDR3 gives the full variable domain: SQTIHQWPATLVQPVGSPLSLECTVEGTSNPNLYWYRQAAGRGLQLLFYSVGIGQISSEVPQNLSASRPQDRQFILSSKKLLLSDSGFYLCAWRLTGNEYFGPGTRLTVT.

V is TRBV3-1 and J is TRBJ2-6; perhaps TRBD1 as D (5 bases). Germline V CDR1 and CDR2: LGHDT, YNNKEL (reference sequence). CDR3 length: 16 residues. Trimming took off 2 bases at V and 2 bases at J, with 10 bases between the two ends. The CDR3 DNA reads TGTGCCAGCAGCCAATTATCAGGGCCTGGGGCCAACGTCCTGACTTTC. Protein: CASSQLSGPGANVLTF.

In this sample, this clonotype turned up many times. The chain recombines TRBV18 with TRBJ2-5; D not resolved. CDR1 KGHSH and CDR2 LQKENI come from the germline V gene. This CDR3 spans 15 amino acids. Between the trimmed V and J ends, which lost 6 bases and 5 bases, there was a span of 19 bases. The CDR3 coding sequence is TGTGCCAGCTCCCTTAGGAAAGGGATGGAGGAGACCCAGTACTTC. This sequence encodes CASSLRKGMEETQYF.

There are a few counts of this clonotype. The rearrangement joins TRBV4-1 to TRBJ1-2, with a possible D match to TRBD1 (6 bases). Trimming shortened V by 1 base and J by 6 bases, and 9 bases separated the two germline ends. There are 13 residues in the CDR3. Germline V lookup: CDR1 MGHRA, CDR2 YSYEKL. CDR3 DNA sequence: TGCGCCAGCAGCCAAGCAGGGGACCATGGCTACACCTTC. Protein sequence: CASSQAGDHGYTF.

The chain is built from TRBV6-1 and TRBJ1-5; no clear D gene. There are 16 residues in the CDR3. V was shortened by 4 bases and J by 0 bases, with 13 bases between the two germline ends. Germline V gene sequence: CDR1 MNHNS, CDR2 SASEGT. CDR3: CASSASPGYSNQPQHF. The CDR3 DNA sequence: TGTGCCAGCAGTGCAAGCCCGGGTTATAGCAATCAGCCCCAGCATTTT.

This clonotype was detected many times. V usage is TRBV12-3 or TRBV12-4 and J usage is TRBJ1-3, with 7 bases lining up with TRBD1. Unmatched junction bases numbered 17, after V lost 6 bases and J lost 9 bases. The CDR3 covers 16 residues. The CDR3 spells CASSPRQGLPGGTIYF. For the CDR3, the DNA is TGTGCCAGCAGCCCCCGACAGGGACTCCCTGGGGGCACCATATATTTT.

This clonotype occurred many times. The chain links TRBV2 to TRBJ2-5; D possibly corresponds to TRBD2 (5 bases). Germline assignment: CDR1 SNHLY and CDR2 FYNNEI. The CDR3 length is 14 residues. Trimming took 4 bases from V and 4 from J, leaving 13 bases between them. DNA for the CDR3: TGTGCCAGCAGTGCAGTGGTTACTAGAGAGACCCAGTACTTC. This encodes CASSAVVTRETQYF. The full variable domain, with the rest looked up from reference TRBV2 and TRBJ2-5, is EPEVTQTPSHQVTQMGQEVILRCVPISNHLYFYWYRQILGQKVEFLVSFYNNEISEKSEIFDDQFSVERPDGSNFTLKIRSTKLEDSAMYFCASSAVVTRETQYFGPGTRLLVL.

The chain is built from TRBV24-1 and TRBJ1-2; D gene ambiguous. There are 15 residues in the CDR3. V was clipped by 3 bases and J by 2 bases, with 12 bases between them. The germline gives CDR1 KGHDR, CDR2 SFDVKD. CDR3 region: CATSDHDGENYGYTF. Here the CDR3 DNA reads TGTGCCACCAGTGATCATGACGGGGAGAACTATGGCTACACCTTC.

The chain links TRBV7-2 to TRBJ2-5; 8 bases fit TRBD2. From germline, CDR1 is SGHTA and CDR2 FQGNSA. CDR3 length equals 15 residues. The V gene end was trimmed by 5 bases and the J gene end by 1 base; junction bases not matched to a gene: 6. The CDR3 sequence: CASSPRGGLQETQYF. The CDR3 DNA reads as TGTGCCAGCAGCCCCCGGGGGGGCCTCCAAGAGACCCAGTACTTC. Together with reference TRBV7-2 and TRBJ2-5, the CDR3 gives the full variable domain: GAGVSQSPSNKVTEKGKDVELRCDPISGHTALYWYRQSLGQGLEFLIYFQGNSAPDKSGLPSDRFSAERTGGSVSTLTIQRTQQEDSAVYLCASSPRGGLQETQYFGPGTRLLVL.

The chain recombines TRBV27 with TRBJ1-2; no definite D call. The ends were cut back, 9 bases at V and 0 bases at J, with 11 bases in the middle. Germline V lookup: CDR1 MNHEY, CDR2 SMNVEV (reference sequence). The CDR3 is 13 amino acids. The CDR3 reads CARGKQANYGYTF. Written as DNA, the CDR3 is TGTGCCAGGGGCAAGCAGGCTAACTATGGCTACACCTTC.

This clonotype occurred many times. The chain couples TRBV20-1 to TRBJ1-1; a possible D gene is TRBD1 (5 bases). This CDR3 region has 15 residues. V was pared by 0 bases and J by 1 base, with 12 bases between. Germline CDR1 reads DFQATT; CDR2 reads SNEGSKA (reference sequence). The CDR3 DNA sequence: TGCAGTGCTAGAGATGGCAGGGCGGGGAACACTGAAGCTTTCTTT. Translating gives CSARDGRAGNTEAFF.

Many counts were recorded for this clonotype. This sequence joins TRBV3-1 and TRBJ2-7; 7 bases line up with TRBD1. This CDR3 has 13 amino acids. Germline trimming cut 4 bases from V and 3 bases from J; bases unmatched to any gene: 3. Germline V lookup: CDR1 LGHDT, CDR2 YNNKEL (reference sequence). This CDR3 reads CASSPGQFYEQYF. The CDR3 DNA reads as TGTGCCAGCAGCCCGGGACAGTTCTACGAGCAGTACTTC.

Many counts were recorded for this clonotype. The chain uses TRBV2 and TRBJ2-7; 7 positions agree with TRBD1. Germline CDR1 SNHLY, CDR2 FYNNEI. The CDR3 is 13 residues long. J was trimmed by 2 bases and V by 7 bases; bases with no gene match: 5. The CDR3 coding sequence is TGTGCCAGCACGTTGGGGACAGCCTACGAGCAGTACTTC. Protein product: CASTLGTAYEQYF.

The chain links TRBV4-1 to TRBJ2-7; either TRBD1 or TRBD2 may fit D (5 bases each). The CDR3 totals 16 residues. V lost 1 base to trimming and J lost 3 bases, with 16 bases between them. Germline V gene lookup returns CDR1 MGHRA and CDR2 YSYEKL. The CDR3 DNA sequence: TGCGCCAGCAGCCAAGCGGGGACCACCCGGGGCTACGAGCAGTACTTC. Protein product: CASSQAGTTRGYEQYF.

This clonotype occurred many times. The rearrangement links TRBV6-1 to TRBJ1-1, with D perhaps matching TRBD1 (6 bases). CDR1 MNHNS and CDR2 SASEGT come from the germline V gene. The CDR3 has 14 amino acids. V shed 0 bases and J shed 2 bases, with 7 bases lying between them. The CDR3 DNA sequence: TGTGCCAGCAGTGAAGCCGGGACAAACACTGAAGCTTTCTTT. As protein: CASSEAGTNTEAFF.

The chain combines TRBV5-4 with TRBJ1-5; D is possibly TRBD1 (5 bases). Trimming left V 0 bases short and J 2 bases short, with 9 bases between. CDR3 length: 15 residues. Germline V gene data show CDR1 as SGHNT and CDR2 as YYREEE (reference sequence). CDR3 nucleotides: TGTGCCAGCAGCTTGGCCCCGGGGGGCAATCAGCCCCAGCATTTT. Protein sequence: CASSLAPGGNQPQHF. Based on the CDR3 plus reference TRBV5-4 and TRBJ1-5, the full variable domain is ETGVTQSPTHLIKTRGQQVTLRCSSQSGHNTVSWYQQALGQGPQFIFQYYREEENGRGNFPPRFSGLQFPNYSSELNVNALELDDSALYLCASSLAPGGNQPQHFGDGTRLSIL.